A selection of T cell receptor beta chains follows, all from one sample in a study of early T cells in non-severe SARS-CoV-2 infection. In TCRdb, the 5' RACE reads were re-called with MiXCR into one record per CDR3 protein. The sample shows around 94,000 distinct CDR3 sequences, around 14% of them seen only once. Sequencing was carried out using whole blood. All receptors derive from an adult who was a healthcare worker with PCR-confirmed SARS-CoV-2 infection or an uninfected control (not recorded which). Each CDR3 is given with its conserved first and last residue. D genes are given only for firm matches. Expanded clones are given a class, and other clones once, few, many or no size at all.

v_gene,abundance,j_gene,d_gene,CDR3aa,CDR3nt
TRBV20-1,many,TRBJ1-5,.,CSAGGQFVQPQHF,TGCAGTGCCGGAGGACAGTTCGTTCAGCCCCAGCATTTT
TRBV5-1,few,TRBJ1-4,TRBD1,CASSLGQGGEKLFF,TGCGCCAGCAGCTTGGGACAGGGTGGCGAAAAACTGTTTTTT
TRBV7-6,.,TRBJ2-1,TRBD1,CASSPTRAGGNNEQFF,TGTGCCAGCAGCCCCACCCGGGCAGGGGGAAACAATGAGCAGTTCTTC
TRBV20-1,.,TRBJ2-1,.,CSAVRQANEQFF,TGCAGTGCTGTAAGACAGGCGAATGAGCAGTTCTTC
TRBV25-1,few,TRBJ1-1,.,CASSESPWGGAHTEAFF,TGTGCCAGCAGTGAATCCCCGTGGGGGGGGGCGCACACTGAAGCTTTCTTT
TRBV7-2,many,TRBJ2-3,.,CASTPFRADTQYF,TGTGCCAGCACCCCCTTCAGGGCAGATACGCAGTATTTT
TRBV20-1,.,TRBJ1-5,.,CSASDSNQPQHF,TGCAGTGCTAGTGATAGCAATCAGCCCCAGCATTTT
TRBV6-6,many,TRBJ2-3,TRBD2,CASSSGAGGDTQYF,TGTGCCAGCAGTTCGGGAGCGGGGGGGGATACGCAGTATTTT
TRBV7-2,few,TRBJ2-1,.,CASSPVSGNEQFF,TGTGCCAGCAGCCCGGTTTCGGGCAATGAGCAGTTCTTC
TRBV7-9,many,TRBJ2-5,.,CASSPERTAQETQYF,TGTGCCAGCAGCCCCGAAAGGACAGCACAAGAGACCCAGTACTTC
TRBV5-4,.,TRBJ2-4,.,CASSLGRGLAKNIQYF,TGTGCCAGCAGCTTGGGGCGGGGCTTAGCCAAAAACATTCAGTACTTC
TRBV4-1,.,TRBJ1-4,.,CASSQVAGTAEKLFF,TGCGCCAGCAGCCAAGTAGCGGGGACCGCCGAAAAACTGTTTTTT
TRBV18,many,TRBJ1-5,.,CASSGPNINQPQHF,TGTGCCAGCTCCGGACCGAACATAAATCAGCCCCAGCATTTT
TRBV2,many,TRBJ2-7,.,CASSGEDYEQYF,TGTGCCAGCAGTGGGGAGGACTACGAGCAGTACTTC
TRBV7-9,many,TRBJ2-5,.,CASSLDLSSQYF,TGTGCCAGCAGCTTAGATTTGTCGTCCCAGTACTTC
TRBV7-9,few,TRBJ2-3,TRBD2,CASSTSSGRHTQYF,TGTGCCAGCAGCACCAGTAGCGGGAGACATACGCAGTATTTT
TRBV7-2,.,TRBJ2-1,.,CASSLGGAVNEQFF,TGTGCCAGCAGCTTAGGGGGGGCCGTCAATGAGCAGTTCTTC
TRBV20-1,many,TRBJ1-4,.,CSASLLQEKLFF,TGCAGTGCTAGCCTCTTACAGGAAAAACTGTTTTTT
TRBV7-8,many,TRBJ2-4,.,CASSLAEGAKNIQYF,TGTGCCAGCAGCTTAGCGGAGGGGGCGAAAAACATTCAGTACTTC
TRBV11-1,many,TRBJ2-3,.,CASSLQRGRTDTQYF,TGTGCCAGCAGCTTACAACGGGGTCGCACAGATACGCAGTATTTT
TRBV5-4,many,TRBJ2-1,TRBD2,CASSLEAGTSNEQFF,TGTGCCAGCAGCTTGGAAGCCGGGACTAGTAATGAGCAGTTCTTC
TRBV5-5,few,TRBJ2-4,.,CASSLDPGWDIQYF,TGTGCCAGCAGCTTGGATCCAGGGTGGGACATTCAGTACTTC
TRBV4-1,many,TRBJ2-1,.,CASRGEGRRRNEQFF,TGCGCCAGCAGGGGCGAGGGCCGGAGGCGGAATGAGCAGTTCTTC
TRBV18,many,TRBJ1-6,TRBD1,CASSPQGQGAKSPLHF,TGTGCCAGCTCACCACAAGGACAGGGGGCTAAATCACCCCTCCACTTT
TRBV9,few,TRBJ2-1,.,CASSPRGEGPSYNEQFF,TGTGCCAGCAGCCCCCGAGGGGAAGGGCCTTCATACAATGAGCAGTTCTTC
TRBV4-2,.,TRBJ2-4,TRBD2,CASSRRDGRDSLDF,TGTGCCAGCAGCCGCCGCGACGGGAGGGACTCCCTGGACTTC
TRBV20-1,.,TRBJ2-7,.,CSQTGSSYEQYF,TGCAGTCAGACGGGAAGCTCCTACGAGCAGTACTTC
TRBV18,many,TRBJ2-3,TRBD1,CASSPGQITDTQYF,TGTGCCAGCTCACCGGGACAGATCACAGATACGCAGTATTTT
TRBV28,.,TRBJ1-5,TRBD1,CASSLPGTGKPQHF,TGTGCCAGCAGTTTACCCGGGACAGGGAAGCCCCAGCATTTT
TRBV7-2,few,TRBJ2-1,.,CASSWAHNEQFF,TGTGCCAGCAGCTGGGCGCACAATGAGCAGTTCTTC
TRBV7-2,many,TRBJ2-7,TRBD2,CASSFSGKGSGQYF,TGTGCCAGCAGCTTTAGCGGGAAGGGTTCCGGGCAGTACTTC
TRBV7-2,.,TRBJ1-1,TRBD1,CASSLAPGTVFEAFF,TGTGCCAGCAGCTTAGCCCCGGGGACAGTCTTTGAAGCTTTCTTT
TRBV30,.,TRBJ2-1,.,CAWRRAGRYLQADEQFF,TGTGCCTGGAGGAGGGCGGGACGCTACCTCCAAGCAGATGAGCAGTTCTTC
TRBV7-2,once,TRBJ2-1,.,CASTGGAISYNEQFF,TGTGCCAGCACTGGCGGAGCTATCTCCTACAATGAGCAGTTCTTC
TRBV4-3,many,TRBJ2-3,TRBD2,CASSQDIAGPTDTQYF,TGCGCCAGCAGCCAAGATATAGCGGGTCCCACAGATACGCAGTATTTT
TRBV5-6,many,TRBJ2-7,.,CASSPAVSETPYEQYF,TGTGCCAGCAGCCCGGCGGTTTCGGAGACGCCGTACGAGCAGTACTTC
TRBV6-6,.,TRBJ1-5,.,CASKNGGGSNQPQHF,TGTGCCAGCAAAAATGGTGGGGGGAGCAATCAGCCCCAGCATTTT
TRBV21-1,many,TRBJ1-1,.,CASSKEITDRQGKEPEAFF,TGTGCCAGCAGCAAGGAAATAACGGATCGACAGGGAAAGGAGCCAGAAGCTTTCTTT
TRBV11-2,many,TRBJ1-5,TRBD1,CASSRQGSNQPQHF,TGTGCCAGCAGCAGACAGGGGTCCAATCAGCCCCAGCATTTT
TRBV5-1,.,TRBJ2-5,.,CASSPGIRYLDAKTQYF,TGCGCCAGCAGTCCGGGCATCAGGTATCTAGACGCCAAGACCCAGTACTTC
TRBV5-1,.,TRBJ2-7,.,CASSLSSNEQYF,TGCGCCAGCAGCTTGAGCTCGAACGAGCAGTACTTC
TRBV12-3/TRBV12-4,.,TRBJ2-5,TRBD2,CASSLDSGIKETQYF,TGTGCCAGCAGTTTGGATAGCGGGATCAAAGAGACCCAGTACTTC